One sample yielded the 25 T cell receptor beta chains listed below, sequenced in a study of cytomegalovirus exposure and HLA in healthy donors. TCRdb's copy holds only in-frame clones and misses some; the assay was immunoSEQ multiplex PCR. The sample lists nearly 200,000 clones, 75% to 85% occurring once. Source material: PBMCs. Every receptor here comes from a woman aged 25 to 39 in good health and CMV-seropositive.

The CDR3 loop reads CASSQDRRSSYEQYF. The CDR3 DNA sequence: TGTGCCAGCAGCCAAGATCGGAGGAGCTCCTACGAGCAGTACTTC. The rearrangement links TRBV4-2 to TRBJ2-7; D perhaps matches TRBD2 (5 bases). CDR1 and CDR2 from the germline V gene are LGHNA and YNFKEQ. This CDR3 spans 15 amino acids. V was trimmed by 0 bases and J by 0 bases, leaving 9 bases between them.

The rearrangement joins TRBV9 to TRBJ2-7; the D gene is possibly TRBD2 (5 bases). The CDR3 is 13 amino acids. Deletions cut 3 bases from V and 6 bases from J, with 13 bases between. Germline lookup yields CDR1 SGDLS and CDR2 YYNGEE. CDR3 protein: CASSALGGPEQYF. The DNA for the CDR3 is TGTGCCAGCAGCGCCCTGGGCGGGCCCGAGCAGTACTTC.

This chain connects TRBV20-1 to TRBJ1-1, with D perhaps TRBD1 (6 bases). The length of the CDR3 is 11 residues. CDR1 and CDR2 from the germline V gene are DFQATT and SNEGSKA (reference sequence). The CDR3 is CNTGTHTEAFF. The CDR3 nucleotides read TGCAACACCGGGACACACACTGAAGCTTTCTTT.

This chain joins TRBV27 and TRBJ2-7; TRBD2 aligns across 7 bases. The CDR3 contains 13 residues. V dropped 7 bases and J dropped 7; count of bases not matched to a gene: 10. The germline V gene encodes CDR1 MNHEY and CDR2 SMNVEV (reference sequence). The CDR3 DNA reads TGTGCCAGCACGCCCCTAGAGGGAGGGGAGCAGTACTTC. Its translation: CASTPLEGGEQYF.

J is TRBJ2-7 and V is TRBV15, with 7 bases that match TRBD2. CDR1 LNHNV and CDR2 YYDKDF come from the germline V gene (reference sequence). The J segment lost 6 bases and the V segment lost 0 bases, leaving 14 bases of the junction unmatched. The CDR3 runs 17 residues. The CDR3, as DNA: TGTGCCACCAGCAGAGATCGTCCTAGCGGAGGGGCTCCCGAGCAGTACTTC. It is translated as CATSRDRPSGGAPEQYF.

The rearrangement joins TRBV5-1 to TRBJ2-7; 9 bases line up with TRBD2. The CDR3 loop spans 15 amino acids. Germline trimming cut 0 bases from V and 5 bases from J; bases unmatched to any gene: 6. Germline CDR1 reads SGHRS; CDR2 reads YFSETQ. The CDR3 spells CASSLVLAGEDEQYF. The DNA for the CDR3 is TGCGCCAGCAGCTTGGTTTTAGCGGGAGAGGACGAGCAGTACTTC.

The chain joins TRBV5-1 to TRBJ2-1; D is ambiguous. Germline V CDR1 and CDR2: SGHRS, YFSETQ. This CDR3 comprises 14 residues. The ends were cut back, 1 base at V and 8 bases at J, with 13 bases in the middle. The CDR3 protein is CASSLIQLGYEQFF. The CDR3 DNA follows: TGCGCCAGCAGCTTGATCCAACTCGGGTATGAGCAGTTCTTC.

A few counts support this clone. The chain joins TRBV6-6 to TRBJ1-1; D is unclear. Germline V CDR1 and CDR2: MNHNY, SVGAGI (reference sequence). The CDR3 sequence is 15 residues long. Trimming pared 0 bases from V and 0 bases from J, leaving 8 bases between. The CDR3 coding sequence is TGTGCCAGCAGTTACTCGTCAGACATGAACACTGAAGCTTTCTTT. This sequence encodes CASSYSSDMNTEAFF.

The CDR3 loop reads CASSSLRGSFYEQYF. The CDR3 nucleotides read TGTGCCAGCAGTTCCCTCAGGGGATCCTTCTACGAGCAGTACTTC. This chain uses TRBV6-5 with TRBJ2-7; D might be TRBD1 (6 bases). The CDR3 extends over 15 amino acids. The germline V and J ends were trimmed by 4 bases and 3 bases, with 16 bases remaining between them. CDR1 and CDR2 from the germline V gene are MNHEY and SVGAGI.

J is TRBJ2-6 and V is TRBV5-1; D is unresolved. CDR1 SGHRS and CDR2 YFSETQ come from the germline V gene. The length of the CDR3 is 13 residues. V gave up 3 bases and J gave up 5 bases, with 6 bases separating them. In DNA form, the CDR3 reads TGCGCCAGCAGCTATAGCCGGGCCAACGTCCTGACTTTC. Encoded protein: CASSYSRANVLTF.

V is TRBV6-5 and J is TRBJ1-2; D might be TRBD1 (5 bases). V was pared by 2 bases and J by 3 bases, with 7 bases between. This CDR3 has 13 residues. Germline loops: CDR1 MNHEY, CDR2 SVGAGI. CDR3 coding DNA: TGTGCCAGCAGTTACGACAGCTACTATGGCTACACCTTC. Its translation is CASSYDSYYGYTF.

The genes are TRBV5-1 and TRBJ2-5; TRBD2 might be the D (6 bases). Per the germline V gene, CDR1 is SGHRS and CDR2 is YFSETQ. V shed 1 base and J shed 5 bases, with 15 bases lying between them. The CDR3 runs 15 residues. CDR3 sequence (DNA): TGCGCCAGCAGCTTGAATGCGGGACCAGACGAGACCCAGTACTTC. Protein product: CASSLNAGPDETQYF.

This chain uses TRBV19 with TRBJ2-1; weak D call: TRBD2 (6 bases). The CDR3 contains 14 residues. CDR1 is LNHDA, CDR2 SQIVND, per germline (reference sequence). V dropped 3 bases and J dropped 8 bases, with 14 bases sitting between them. CDR3 region: CASSMRLVFDEQFF. The CDR3 DNA reads as TGTGCCAGTAGTATGCGACTAGTATTCGATGAGCAGTTCTTC.

CDR3 protein: CSVGSGNTDTQYF. DNA of the CDR3: TGCAGCGTCGGAAGCGGGAACACAGATACGCAGTATTTT. The chain recombines TRBV29-1 with TRBJ2-3; 7 nucleotides line up with TRBD2. Germline CDR1 reads SQVTM; CDR2 reads ANQGSEA. V gave up 6 bases and J gave up 2 bases; unmatched junction bases: 5. This CDR3 has 13 amino acids.

V and J are TRBV6-6 and TRBJ2-2, with 8 positions matching TRBD1. Germline loops: CDR1 MNHNY, CDR2 SVGAGI (reference sequence). The junction had 9 bases not matched to a gene; V was cut back by 5 bases and J by 7 bases. The CDR3 runs to 15 residues. CDR3 sequence reads: CASSGTGWEGGELFF. CDR3 coding DNA: TGTGCCAGCAGTGGGACAGGCTGGGAAGGCGGGGAGCTGTTTTTT.

As for this clone: Additional DNA sequences in this sample encode the identical CDR3. This chain connects TRBV9 to TRBJ1-5; TRBD1 might be the D (5 bases). CDR3 length: 15 residues. Per germline, CDR1 SGDLS and CDR2 YYNGEE. V lost 0 bases to trimming and J lost 0 bases, with 7 bases between them. This chain's CDR3 is CASSVGTNSNQPQHF. The CDR3 DNA follows: TGTGCCAGCAGCGTAGGGACAAATAGCAATCAGCCCCAGCATTTT.

The table lists this clone with a count of one. The J gene is TRBJ2-7, the V gene TRBV29-1; a weak D match, TRBD1 (5 bases). Germline V CDR1 and CDR2: SQVTM, ANQGSEA. The length of the CDR3 is 13 residues. The V gene lost 6 bases and the J gene lost 7 bases, with 19 bases spanning the gap. The CDR3 is CSVVVTPGNEQYF. In nucleotides, the CDR3 is TGCAGCGTCGTAGTAACCCCAGGGAATGAGCAGTACTTC.

This clone was observed a single time. V gene TRBV7-9 combines with J gene TRBJ2-7; TRBD1 matches at 9 bases. Trimming removed 5 bases from V and 2 bases from J; junction bases left unmatched: 16. Per the germline V gene, CDR1 is SEHNR and CDR2 is FQNEAQ (reference sequence). The CDR3 totals 18 residues. The CDR3 spells CASSPKLTGGPTPYEQYF. For the CDR3, the DNA is TGTGCCAGCAGCCCAAAATTAACAGGGGGCCCAACCCCCTACGAGCAGTACTTC.

This rearrangement joins TRBV11-2 to TRBJ2-7; tentatively, D is TRBD1 (6 bases). V lost 1 base, J lost 3 bases, and 13 bases lay in between. CDR3 size: 15 residues. In germline, CDR1 is SGHAT, CDR2 FQNNGV. CDR3 in DNA: TGTGCCAGCAGCTTAGGGCCACAGGGTAACTACGAGCAGTACTTC. This gives the protein CASSLGPQGNYEQYF. Full variable domain (missing parts from reference TRBV11-2 and TRBJ2-7): EAGVAQSPRYKIIEKRQSVAFWCNPISGHATLYWYQQILGQGPKLLIQFQNNGVVDDSQLPKDRFSAERLKGVDSTLKIQPAKLEDSAVYLCASSLGPQGNYEQYFGPGTRLTVT.

The gene calls are TRBV19 and TRBJ2-7; no clear D gene. The CDR3 contains 13 residues. The ends were cut back, 4 bases at V and 9 bases at J, with 16 bases in the middle. Per germline, CDR1 LNHDA and CDR2 SQIVND (reference sequence). CDR3 loop: CASSTTGITGQYF. The CDR3 nucleotides read TGTGCCAGTAGTACCACGGGTATAACGGGGCAGTACTTC. Full variable domain (missing parts from reference TRBV19 and TRBJ2-7): DGGITQSPKYLFRKEGQNVTLSCEQNLNHDAMYWYRQDPGQGLRLIYYSQIVNDFQKGDIAEGYSVSREKKESFPLTVTSAQKNPTAFYLCASSTTGITGQYFGPGTRLTVT.

The chain has TRBV30 and TRBJ2-4; D might be TRBD2 (5 bases). V gave up 2 bases and J gave up 9 bases, with 14 bases separating them. This CDR3 region has 13 residues. CDR1 and CDR2 (germline): GTSNPN, SVGIG (reference sequence). The CDR3 reads CAWSMALEGIQYF. In nucleotides, the CDR3 is TGTGCCTGGAGTATGGCCCTTGAGGGCATTCAGTACTTC.

The J gene is TRBJ1-3, the V gene TRBV6-5; D uncertain. Germline V gene sequence: CDR1 MNHEY, CDR2 SVGAGI. This CDR3 comprises 14 residues. Between the trimmed V and J ends, which lost 6 bases and 0 bases, there was a span of 9 bases. CDR3 loop: CASSLTGSGNTIYF. CDR3 nucleotide sequence: TGTGCCAGCAGCTTGACTGGCTCTGGAAACACCATATATTTT.

The V call is TRBV6-1, the J call TRBJ1-4; the D gene is possibly TRBD1 (6 bases). Germline CDR1 MNHNS, CDR2 SASEGT. The ends were cut back, 7 bases at V and 7 bases at J, with 13 bases in the middle. This CDR3 contains 13 residues. CDR3 bases: TGTGCCAGCAATGGACAGCGGGGTGAAAAACTGTTTTTT. Translated: CASNGQRGEKLFF.

This clone was observed once. J is TRBJ2-2 and V is TRBV6-5, with TRBD2 matching 8 bases. The CDR3 totals 15 residues. The V and J ends lost 5 bases and 6 bases, in that order; junction bases with no gene match: 8. Looked up from germline, CDR1 is MNHEY and CDR2 is SVGAGI. The CDR3 coding sequence is TGTGCCAGCAGTCCGGGACTAGGAGTTCCCGGGGAGCTGTTTTTT. Amino acid sequence: CASSPGLGVPGELFF.

The J gene is TRBJ2-7, the V gene TRBV6-1; D perhaps matches TRBD2 (6 bases). V lost 7 bases to trimming and J lost 6 bases, with 22 bases between them. The germline V gene encodes CDR1 MNHNS and CDR2 SASEGT. The CDR3 length is 15 residues. The DNA for the CDR3 is TGTGCCAGCATGCGTTTGTTGTCGGGGGTGGGCGAGCAGTACTTC. Translating it yields CASMRLLSGVGEQYF.